The next 10 T cell receptor beta chains were all read from a single sample in a study of human T cells and chemical hapten exposure. Regarding time point: patch test 1, 2 weeks after DPC sensitization. Treatment given: therapeutic diphenylcyclopropenone sensitization with weekly scalp DPC. TCRdb reprocessed the RACE reads with MiXCR, giving one entry per CDR3 protein. The data show roughly 98,000 distinct CDR3 sequences, approximately 13% seen once. Sequenced material: whole blood, taken in connection with sensitization to the hapten diphenylcyclopropenone (DPC). The receptor source for this set is a woman aged 40 to 50 with alopecia areata. Some clones in this sample may be carry-over from other donors' samples.

This clonotype was seen ten or more times. J is TRBJ1-5 and V is TRBV20-1; tentatively, D is TRBD1 (6 bases). Between the trimmed V and J ends, which lost 0 bases and 4 bases, there was a span of 13 bases. Germline V CDR1 and CDR2: DFQATT, SNEGSKA (reference sequence). The CDR3 sequence is 15 residues long. CDR3: CSARDRGTHNQPQHF. In nucleotides, the CDR3 is TGCAGTGCTAGAGATCGAGGGACACATAATCAGCCCCAGCATTTT.

Only a few counts were recorded for this clonotype. The V and J genes are TRBV6-5 and TRBJ1-2; tentative D call: TRBD1 (6 bases). The CDR3 is 16 residues long. V was trimmed by 3 bases and J by 4 bases, leaving 18 bases between them. Germline lookup yields CDR1 MNHEY and CDR2 SVGAGI. The CDR3 bases are TGTGCCAGCAGTTATAGGCAGGGGAATCAGCCCTATGGCTACACCTTC. It codes for CASSYRQGNQPYGYTF.

A few counts support this clonotype. The chain links TRBV23-1 to TRBJ2-7, with TRBD2 matching 13 bases. TRBV23-1 is an ORF, with its function uncertain. The J segment lost 1 base and the V segment lost 2 bases, leaving 11 bases of the junction unmatched. The CDR3 contains 19 residues. The CDR3 region has the DNA TGCGCCAGCAGTCAAACTAGCGGGAGGGACGAGTGGCGGTCCTACGAGCAGTACTTC. It translates to CASSQTSGRDEWRSYEQYF.

In its sample, this clonotype was seen a few times. The V call is TRBV4-1, the J call TRBJ1-2, with 7 nucleotides matching TRBD1. The germline V gene encodes CDR1 MGHRA and CDR2 YSYEKL. CDR3 length: 15 amino acids. V was pared by 0 bases and J by 5 bases, with 6 bases of the junction left unmatched. The CDR3, as DNA: TGCGCCAGCAGCCAAGAGGTCAGGGGGATTTATGGCTACACCTTC. The encoded protein is CASSQEVRGIYGYTF.

This clonotype was found many times. The rearrangement joins TRBV11-2 to TRBJ1-6; D might be TRBD1 (5 bases). The CDR3 extends over 15 amino acids. V shed 0 bases and J shed 6 bases, with 9 bases lying between them. Germline V gene lookup returns CDR1 SGHAT and CDR2 FQNNGV. CDR3 nucleotide sequence: TGTGCCAGCAGCTTAGATCCAGGGAGTAATTCACCCCTCCACTTT. Protein sequence: CASSLDPGSNSPLHF.

V is TRBV5-1 and J is TRBJ2-5, with 8 bases that match TRBD1. Per germline, CDR1 SGHRS and CDR2 YFSETQ. The CDR3 totals 14 residues. V lost 0 bases, J lost 5 bases, and 3 bases stayed unmatched. DNA of the CDR3: TGCGCCAGCAGCTTGGTCCAGGGGGCTGAGACCCAGTACTTC. Encoded protein: CASSLVQGAETQYF.

This chain connects TRBV12-2 to TRBJ2-7; TRBD2 is taken as the D call from the table, unchecked against the DNA. TRBV12-2 is a documented pseudogene. This CDR3 has 21 residues. CDR3 sequence reads: CASRLGDKASGRVMQIYEQYF. The CDR3 bases are TGTGCAAGTCGCTTAGGGGACAAGGCTAGCGGGAGGGTCATGCAAATTTACGAGCAGTACTTC.

The chain uses TRBV4-2 and TRBJ1-6; D unresolved. This CDR3 comprises 17 residues. V was trimmed by 0 bases and J by 5 bases, leaving 14 bases between them. The germline gives CDR1 LGHNA, CDR2 YNFKEQ. DNA of the CDR3: TGTGCCAGCAGCCAAGAGATCCCGGATGTAAATAATTCACCCCTCCACTTT. Encoded protein: CASSQEIPDVNNSPLHF.

This clonotype was counted at least ten times. V usage is TRBV6-2 or TRBV6-3 and J usage is TRBJ2-7; D is perhaps TRBD1 or TRBD2 (5 bases each). Germline CDR1 MNHEY, CDR2 SVGEGT. V lost 6 bases and J lost 5, with 11 bases in between. The length of the CDR3 is 12 residues. CDR3 in DNA: TGTGCCAGCAGCTCTAGGGGACACGAGCAGTACTTC. It yields the protein CASSSRGHEQYF.

The chain combines TRBV11-2 with TRBJ2-1; D possibly matches TRBD1 or TRBD2 (6 bases each). The CDR3 has 12 residues. Germline V CDR1 and CDR2: SGHAT, FQNNGV. V lost 5 bases, J lost 14 bases, and 16 bases lay in between. The CDR3 here is CASSRGPREKFF. Here the CDR3 DNA reads TGTGCCAGCAGCCGGGGGCCTCGGGAAAAGTTCTTC.